This T cell receptor beta chain was recovered during a study of OX40 agonist ivuxolimab in advanced cancers. This clone has just one count. Autoimmune disease history or systemic immunosuppression barred patients. The table came from immunoSEQ multiplex PCR; TCRdb's copy has only in-frame clones and leaves some out. Of about 45,000 clones listed, about nine tenths were seen once; the top ten hold 15% to 20%. The length of the CDR3 is 13 residues. Germline lookup yields CDR1 LNHDA and CDR2 SQIVND (reference sequence). Between the trimmed V and J ends, which lost 10 bases and 2 bases, there was a span of 13 bases.

The sequence came from an adult with an advanced solid tumor such as melanoma, head and neck, liver or kidney cancer. The material was CD4+ or CD8+ T cells sorted from blood, obtained in a trial of the OX40 agonist ivuxolimab. The chain recombines TRBV19 with TRBJ2-3, with a tentative D call TRBD1 (5 bases). In DNA, the CDR3 is TGTGCCACCCCTAGGGGAACCACAGATACGCAGTATTTT. Translation: CATPRGTTDTQYF.